What follows is one T cell receptor beta chain and its context. These data come from a study of OX40 agonist ivuxolimab in advanced cancers. Using immunoSEQ multiplex PCR, the repertoire was profiled, and TCRdb retains in-frame clones only, with some absent. The sample includes some 70,000 clones, around 90% of them seen just once. CDR3 length: 13 residues. V was shortened by 11 bases and J by 7 bases, with 20 bases between the two germline ends. From germline, CDR1 is MNHEY and CDR2 SMNVEV (reference sequence). This chain uses TRBV27 with TRBJ1-1; tentatively, D is TRBD1 (5 bases). The TCR originated in an adult with an advanced solid tumor such as melanoma, head and neck, liver or kidney cancer. This specimen consisted of CD4+ or CD8+ T cells sorted from blood, obtained in a trial of the OX40 agonist ivuxolimab. The CDR3 spells CAVRGGTYGEAFF. In nucleotides, the CDR3 is TGTGCCGTCCGTGGGGGGACTTATGGTGAAGCTTTCTTT.